This TCR beta chain was obtained from a study of identical twins. Study-level results: Twins showed weaker excess sharing in their beta out-of-frame sequences. Whereas memory repertoires showed no such difference, abundant cord blood beta clonotypes carried fewer insertions. Twins shared out-of-frame alpha sequences with excess low generation probability. Zero-insertion results could be subject to partial confounding by invariant MAIT and iNKT cells.

Details on this clonotype: Its specificity is unknown.

MiXCR, run by TCRdb on the 5' RACE reads, gives a single entry per CDR3 protein. The table includes 1.5 million to 2 million distinct CDR3 sequences, less than 40% detected once. The V end was cut by 1 base, the J end by 10 bases, with 23 bases between. The CDR3 covers 17 residues. Germline assignment: CDR1 MDHEN and CDR2 SYDVKM. Sequencing was done on a sample of cord blood. V and J are TRBV28 and TRBJ2-1; possible D gene TRBD2, 5 bases. This TCR came from a newborn girl in good health. CDR3 protein: CASSLYTPAGQRKEQFF. CDR3 nucleotide sequence: TGTGCCAGCAGTTTATACACCCCGGCGGGTCAAAGGAAAGAGCAGTTCTTC.